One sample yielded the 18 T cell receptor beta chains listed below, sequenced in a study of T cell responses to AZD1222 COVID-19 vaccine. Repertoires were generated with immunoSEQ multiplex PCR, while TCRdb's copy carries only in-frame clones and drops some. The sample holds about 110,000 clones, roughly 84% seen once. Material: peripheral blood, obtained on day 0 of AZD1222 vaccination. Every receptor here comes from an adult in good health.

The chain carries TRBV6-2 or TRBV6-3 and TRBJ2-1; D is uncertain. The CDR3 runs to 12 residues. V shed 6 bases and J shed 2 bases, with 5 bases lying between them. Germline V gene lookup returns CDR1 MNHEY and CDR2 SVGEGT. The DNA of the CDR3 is TGTGCCAGCAGCCGAACCTACAATGAGCAGTTCTTC. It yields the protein CASSRTYNEQFF.

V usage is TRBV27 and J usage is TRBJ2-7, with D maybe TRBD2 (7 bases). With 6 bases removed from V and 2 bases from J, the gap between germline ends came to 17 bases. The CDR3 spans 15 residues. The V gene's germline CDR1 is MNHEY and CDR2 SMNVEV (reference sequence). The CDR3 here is CASSPTGGPTYEQYF. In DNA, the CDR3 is TGTGCCAGCAGCCCCACGGGGGGCCCCACCTACGAGCAGTACTTC.

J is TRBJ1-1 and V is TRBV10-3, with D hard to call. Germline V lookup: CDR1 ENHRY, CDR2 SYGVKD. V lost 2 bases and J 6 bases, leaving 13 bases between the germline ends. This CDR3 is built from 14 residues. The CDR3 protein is CAISETSQRSEAFF. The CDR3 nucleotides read TGTGCCATCAGTGAGACCTCCCAAAGATCTGAAGCTTTCTTT.

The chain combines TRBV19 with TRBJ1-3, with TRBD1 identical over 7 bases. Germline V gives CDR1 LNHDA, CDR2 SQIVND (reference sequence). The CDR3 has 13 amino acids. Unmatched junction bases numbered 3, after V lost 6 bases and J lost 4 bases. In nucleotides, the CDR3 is TGTGCCAGTAGCCCGGACAGGGGAAACACCATATATTTT. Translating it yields CASSPDRGNTIYF.

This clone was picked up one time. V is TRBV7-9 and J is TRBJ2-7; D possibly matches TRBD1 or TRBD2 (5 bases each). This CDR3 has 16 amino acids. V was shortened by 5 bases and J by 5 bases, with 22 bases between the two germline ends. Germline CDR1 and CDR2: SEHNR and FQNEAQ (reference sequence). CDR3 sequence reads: CASSPRADQLGDEQYF. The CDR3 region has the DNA TGTGCCAGCAGCCCGCGGGCTGACCAGCTGGGGGACGAGCAGTACTTC.

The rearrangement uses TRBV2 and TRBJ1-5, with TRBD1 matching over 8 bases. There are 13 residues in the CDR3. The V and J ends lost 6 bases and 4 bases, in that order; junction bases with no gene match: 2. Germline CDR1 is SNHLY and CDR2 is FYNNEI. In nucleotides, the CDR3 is TGTGCCAGCAGACAGGGGGGGAATCAGCCCCAGCATTTT. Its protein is CASRQGGNQPQHF.

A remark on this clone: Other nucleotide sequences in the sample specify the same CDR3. The CDR3 reads CASSLDRYEQYF. CDR3 DNA sequence: TGCGCCAGCAGCTTGGATCGGTACGAGCAGTACTTC. The V call is TRBV5-1, the J call TRBJ2-7, with D hard to call. V was pared by 0 bases and J by 4 bases, with 5 bases between. The CDR3 is made up of 12 amino acids. Germline lookup yields CDR1 SGHRS and CDR2 YFSETQ.

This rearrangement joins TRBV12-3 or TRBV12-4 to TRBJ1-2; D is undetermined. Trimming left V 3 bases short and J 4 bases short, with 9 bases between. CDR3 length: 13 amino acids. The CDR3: CASSFGRLYGYTF. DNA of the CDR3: TGTGCCAGCAGTTTTGGCAGACTCTATGGCTACACCTTC.

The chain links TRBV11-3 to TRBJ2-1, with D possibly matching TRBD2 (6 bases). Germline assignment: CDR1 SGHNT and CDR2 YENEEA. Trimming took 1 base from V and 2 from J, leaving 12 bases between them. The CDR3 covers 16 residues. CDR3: CASSLGSWGAYNEQFF. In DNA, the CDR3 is TGTGCCAGCAGCTTAGGATCCTGGGGGGCCTACAATGAGCAGTTCTTC.

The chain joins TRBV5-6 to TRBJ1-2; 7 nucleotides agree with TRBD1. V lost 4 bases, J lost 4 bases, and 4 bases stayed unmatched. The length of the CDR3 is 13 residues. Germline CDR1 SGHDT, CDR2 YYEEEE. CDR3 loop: CASSPGTVYGYTF. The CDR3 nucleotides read TGTGCCAGCAGCCCTGGGACAGTCTATGGCTACACCTTC. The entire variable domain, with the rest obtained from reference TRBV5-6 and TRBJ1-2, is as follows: DAGVTQSPTHLIKTRGQQVTLRCSPKSGHDTVSWYQQALGQGPQFIFQYYEEEERQRGNFPDRFSGHQFPNYSSELNVNALLLGDSALYLCASSPGTVYGYTFGSGTRLTVV.

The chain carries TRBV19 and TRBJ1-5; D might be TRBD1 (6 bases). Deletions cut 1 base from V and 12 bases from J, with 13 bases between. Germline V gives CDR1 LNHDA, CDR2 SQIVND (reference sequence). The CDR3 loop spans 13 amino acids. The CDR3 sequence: CASSIGQDGIQHF. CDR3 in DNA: TGTGCCAGTAGTATAGGACAGGATGGTATCCAGCATTTT.

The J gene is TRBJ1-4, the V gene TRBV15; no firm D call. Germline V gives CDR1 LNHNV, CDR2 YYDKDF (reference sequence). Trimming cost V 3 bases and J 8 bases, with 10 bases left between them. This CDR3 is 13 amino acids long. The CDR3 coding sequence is TGTGCCACCAGCAGGGACCGACCCGAAAAACTGTTTTTT. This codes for CATSRDRPEKLFF.

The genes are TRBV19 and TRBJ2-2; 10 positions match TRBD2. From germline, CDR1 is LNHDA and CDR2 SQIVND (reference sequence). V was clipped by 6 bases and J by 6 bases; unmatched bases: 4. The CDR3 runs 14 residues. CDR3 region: CASRNSGGPGELFF. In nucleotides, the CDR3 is TGTGCCAGTAGGAATAGCGGGGGGCCCGGGGAGCTGTTTTTT.

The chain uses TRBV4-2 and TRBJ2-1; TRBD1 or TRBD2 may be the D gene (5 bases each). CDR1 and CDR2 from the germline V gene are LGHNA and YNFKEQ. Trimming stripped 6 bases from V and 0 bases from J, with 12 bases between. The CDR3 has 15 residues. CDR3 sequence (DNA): TGTGCCAGCAGTAAGGCAGGGACCTCCTACAATGAGCAGTTCTTC. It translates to CASSKAGTSYNEQFF.

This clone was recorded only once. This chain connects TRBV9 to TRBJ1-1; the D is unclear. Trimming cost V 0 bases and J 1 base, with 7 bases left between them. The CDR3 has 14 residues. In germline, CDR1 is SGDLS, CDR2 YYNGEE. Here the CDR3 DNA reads TGTGCCAGCAGCGTAGCCCTCACGAACACTGAAGCTTTCTTT. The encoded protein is CASSVALTNTEAFF. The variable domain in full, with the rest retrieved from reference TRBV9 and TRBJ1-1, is DSGVTQTPKHLITATGQRVTLRCSPRSGDLSVYWYQQSLDQGLQFLIQYYNGEERAKGNILERFSAQQFPDLHSELNLSSLELGDSALYFCASSVALTNTEAFFGQGTRLTVV.

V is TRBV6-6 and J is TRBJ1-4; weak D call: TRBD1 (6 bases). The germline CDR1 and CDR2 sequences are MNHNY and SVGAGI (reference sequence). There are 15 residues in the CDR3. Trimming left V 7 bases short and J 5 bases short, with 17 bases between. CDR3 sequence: CASTDRGGVNEKLFF. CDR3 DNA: TGTGCCAGCACCGACCGGGGGGGCGTAAATGAAAAACTGTTTTTT.

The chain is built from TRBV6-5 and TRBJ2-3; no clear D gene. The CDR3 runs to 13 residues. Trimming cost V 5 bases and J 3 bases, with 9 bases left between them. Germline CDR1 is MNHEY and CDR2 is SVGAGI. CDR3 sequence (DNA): TGTGCCAGCAGTCCCCGAGAAACAGATACGCAGTATTTT. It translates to CASSPRETDTQYF.

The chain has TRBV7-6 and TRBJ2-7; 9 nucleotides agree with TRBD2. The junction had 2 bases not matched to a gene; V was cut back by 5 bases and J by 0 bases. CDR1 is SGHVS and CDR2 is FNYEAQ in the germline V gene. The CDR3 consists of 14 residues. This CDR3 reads CASSRGLASYEQYF. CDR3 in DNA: TGTGCCAGCAGCCGGGGACTAGCCTCCTACGAGCAGTACTTC. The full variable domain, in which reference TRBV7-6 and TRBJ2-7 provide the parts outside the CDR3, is GAGVSQSPRYKVTKRGQDVALRCDPISGHVSLYWYRQALGQGPEFLTYFNYEAQQDKSGLPNDRFSAERPEGSISTLTIQRTEQRDSAMYRCASSRGLASYEQYFGPGTRLTVT.